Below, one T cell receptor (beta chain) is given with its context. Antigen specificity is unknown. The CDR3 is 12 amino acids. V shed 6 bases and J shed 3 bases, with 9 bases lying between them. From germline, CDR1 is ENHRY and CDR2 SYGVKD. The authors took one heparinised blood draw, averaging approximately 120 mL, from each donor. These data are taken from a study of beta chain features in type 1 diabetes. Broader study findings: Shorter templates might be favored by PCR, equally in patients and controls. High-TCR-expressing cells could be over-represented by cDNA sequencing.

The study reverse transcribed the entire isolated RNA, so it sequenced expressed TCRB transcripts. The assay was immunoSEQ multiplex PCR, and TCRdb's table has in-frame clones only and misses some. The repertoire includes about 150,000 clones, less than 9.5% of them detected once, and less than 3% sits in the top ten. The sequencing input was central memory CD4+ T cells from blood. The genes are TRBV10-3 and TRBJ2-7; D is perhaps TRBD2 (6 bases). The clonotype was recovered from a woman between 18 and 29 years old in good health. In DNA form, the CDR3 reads TGTGCCATCAGCCCCGGGGGCTACGAGCAGTACTTC. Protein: CAISPGGYEQYF.